This T cell receptor (beta chain) originates from a study of blood T cell repertoires in COVID-19. As for the study in general: Specimens from acute and convalescent COVID-19 originated in the United States, Italy and Spain. The cDNA or gDNA used as material had been derived from T cells, B-cell-depleted T cells, or PBMCs.

In the study's own analysis: Reference gene primer amplification yielded estimated nucleated cell counts. TCRdb's table, derived via immunoSEQ multiplex PCR, lists solely in-frame clones and lacks some. That table furnishes V, J and clone size, whereas the DNA furnished D and trimming. Here the sample spans tens of thousands of clones, about 80% being singletons. The CDR3 loop spans 13 amino acids. With 0 bases removed from V and 0 bases from J, the gap between germline ends came to 3 bases. CDR1 is SGHRS, CDR2 YFSETQ, per germline. This receptor was obtained from a man aged 65-85 years with acute or convalescent COVID-19. Sequenced sample: peripheral blood. The chain joins TRBV5-1 to TRBJ1-1; D is ambiguous. The CDR3 DNA reads TGCGCCAGCAGCTTGGCGGTGAACACTGAAGCTTTCTTT. It is translated as CASSLAVNTEAFF.